These 20 T cell receptor beta chains share one sample of origin, sequenced in a study of neoadjuvant anti-PD-1 for oral cavity cancer. Clones were sequenced by immunoSEQ multiplex PCR, and TCRdb holds only the in-frame ones, with some missing. The sample includes over 14,000 clones, approximately 70% of them seen just once. Time point defined: after neoadjuvant nivolumab, at surgical resection. The starting material was PBMCs, obtained after nivolumab (anti-PD-1) treatment. The receptors stem from a person aged 35-79 years with oral cavity squamous cell carcinoma.

The V and J genes are TRBV11-2 and TRBJ2-1, with D unclear. There are 14 residues in the CDR3. In germline, CDR1 is SGHAT, CDR2 FQNNGV. The V gene lost 5 bases and the J gene lost 3 bases, with 11 bases spanning the gap. The CDR3 sequence: CASSPLNFYNEQFF. The CDR3 bases are TGTGCCAGCAGCCCTCTAAACTTCTACAATGAGCAGTTCTTC.

This clone has just a few counts. V is TRBV28 and J is TRBJ1-2, with unresolved D. This CDR3 is 14 amino acids long. V lost 6 bases to trimming and J lost 0 bases, with 11 bases between them. Germline V gives CDR1 MDHEN, CDR2 SYDVKM. The DNA for the CDR3 is TGTGCCAGCAGGATTCGACAAACTAACTATGGCTACACCTTC. It translates to CASRIRQTNYGYTF.

This chain uses TRBV6-1 with TRBJ2-3; D unresolved. The CDR3 has 12 amino acids. Germline V CDR1 and CDR2: MNHNS, SASEGT. V lost 8 bases to trimming and J lost 4 bases, with 10 bases between them. The CDR3 is CASAENADTQYF. Here the CDR3 DNA reads TGTGCCAGCGCTGAAAATGCAGATACGCAGTATTTT.

In its sample, this clone was seen a few times. The chain links TRBV6-6 to TRBJ2-2; D could derive from TRBD1 or TRBD2 (5 bases each). Trimming took off 8 bases at V and 1 base at J, with 8 bases between the two ends. This CDR3 has 13 amino acids. The germline V gene encodes CDR1 MNHNY and CDR2 SVGAGI (reference sequence). CDR3 coding DNA: TGTGCCAGCGAGGGGCGGAACACCGGGGAGCTGTTTTTT. Translated: CASEGRNTGELFF.

The chain is built from TRBV28 and TRBJ2-7, with 8 nucleotides matching TRBD1. Looked up from germline, CDR1 is MDHEN and CDR2 is SYDVKM. V lost 5 bases, J lost 4 bases, and 10 bases stayed unmatched. This CDR3 comprises 15 residues. The CDR3 region has the DNA TGTGCCAGCAGTGTTGGGGGCAGGGGGCTATACGAGCAGTACTTC. This gives the protein CASSVGGRGLYEQYF.

The chain employs TRBV30 and TRBJ1-5; tentatively, D is TRBD1 (6 bases). The V gene lost 2 bases and the J gene lost 3 bases, with 14 bases spanning the gap. The CDR3 has 15 residues. Germline CDR1 GTSNPN, CDR2 SVGIG (reference sequence). In DNA, the CDR3 is TGTGCCTGGAGTATCTCACAGGGAAACAATCAGCCCCAGCATTTT. This translates into CAWSISQGNNQPQHF.

The J gene is TRBJ1-1, the V gene TRBV25-1; D is undetermined. The CDR3 is made up of 16 amino acids. V shed 7 bases and J shed 1 base, with 19 bases lying between them. Germline V gene sequence: CDR1 MGHDK, CDR2 SYGVNS. CDR3 nucleotide sequence: TGTGCCAGCACCCCTAGTTCGTTCCATACGAACACTGAAGCTTTCTTT. Encoded protein: CASTPSSFHTNTEAFF. Supplemented by reference TRBV25-1 and TRBJ1-1, the full variable domain reads EADIYQTPRYLVIGTGKKITLECSQTMGHDKMYWYQQDPGMELHLIHYSYGVNSTEKGDLSSESTVSRIRTEHFPLTLESARPSHTSQYLCASTPSSFHTNTEAFFGQGTRLTVV.

V usage is TRBV6-5 and J usage is TRBJ1-4, with no clear D. The CDR3 extends over 14 amino acids. Trimming left V 6 bases short and J 4 bases short, with 12 bases between. Germline V gene sequence: CDR1 MNHEY, CDR2 SVGAGI. CDR3 coding DNA: TGTGCCAGCAGCCTACGGGAGGGTAATGAAAAACTGTTTTTT. Translated, it gives CASSLREGNEKLFF.

This sequence joins TRBV5-1 and TRBJ2-7; 7 bases line up with TRBD1. Germline CDR1 is SGHRS and CDR2 is YFSETQ. The CDR3 covers 15 residues. Trimming took 0 bases from V and 3 from J; bases not matched to a gene: 6. The CDR3 coding sequence is TGCGCCAGCAGCTTGGAGACAGGGTTGAGCTACGAGCAGTACTTC. Its translation is CASSLETGLSYEQYF.

This chain joins TRBV19 and TRBJ2-7; weak D call: TRBD1 (7 bases). This CDR3 contains 14 residues. Germline V gene sequence: CDR1 LNHDA, CDR2 SQIVND (reference sequence). V dropped 5 bases and J dropped 4 bases, with 15 bases sitting between them. CDR3: CASSVTGTGYEQYF. The CDR3 DNA follows: TGTGCCAGTAGTGTGACAGGGACTGGGTACGAGCAGTACTTC.

The CDR3 spells CASSGTGGNQPQHF. The CDR3 DNA reads as TGTGCCAGTAGCGGGACAGGGGGGAATCAGCCCCAGCATTTT. This chain joins TRBV19 and TRBJ1-5; 11 nucleotides line up with TRBD1. In germline, CDR1 is LNHDA, CDR2 SQIVND (reference sequence). The CDR3 sequence is 14 residues long. Losses at the gene ends were 6 bases for V and 4 bases for J; bases not matched to a gene: 2.

This sequence joins TRBV6-1 and TRBJ2-1; tentatively, D is TRBD2 (5 bases). Trimming pared 5 bases from V and 7 bases from J, leaving 12 bases between. The CDR3 spans 13 residues. Germline-derived CDR1 and CDR2 are MNHNS and SASEGT. CDR3 region: CASSPGLTNEQFF. CDR3 nucleotide sequence: TGTGCCAGCAGTCCCGGACTGACAAATGAGCAGTTCTTC.

The chain uses TRBV15 and TRBJ2-3; 9 bases are a match to TRBD2. Trimming cost V 7 bases and J 5 bases; bases outside gene matches: 7. Germline CDR1 and CDR2: LNHNV and YYDKDF (reference sequence). This CDR3 comprises 14 residues. Here the CDR3 reads CATKGGLAEDTQYF. The CDR3 DNA reads TGTGCCACCAAAGGGGGACTAGCAGAAGATACGCAGTATTTT.

The chain uses TRBV10-1 and TRBJ2-2, with 7 bases identical to TRBD1. Per germline, CDR1 WNHNN and CDR2 SYGVQD (reference sequence). The V segment lost 3 bases and the J segment 0 bases; nucleotides outside the gene matches: 1. This CDR3 region has 15 residues. In DNA form, the CDR3 reads TGCGCCAGCAGTGACGGGACAGCGAACACCGGGGAGCTGTTTTTT. Translated: CASSDGTANTGELFF.

The genes are TRBV30 and TRBJ1-1; D might be TRBD1 (6 bases). This CDR3 region has 13 residues. The V end lost 2 bases, the J end lost 1 base, and 8 bases lay between the germline ends. The germline CDR1 and CDR2 sequences are GTSNPN and SVGIG (reference sequence). The CDR3 nucleotides are TGTGCCTGGAGTCAGACAGGGAACACTGAAGCTTTCTTT. As protein: CAWSQTGNTEAFF. Variable domain in full (rest from reference TRBV30 and TRBJ1-1): SQTIHQWPATLVQPVGSPLSLECTVEGTSNPNLYWYRQAAGRGLQLLFYSVGIGQISSEVPQNLSASRPQDRQFILSSKKLLLSDSGFYLCAWSQTGNTEAFFGQGTRLTVV.

The gene calls are TRBV6-1 and TRBJ1-2; TRBD1 matches at 9 bases. CDR1 is MNHNS, CDR2 SASEGT, per germline. With V trimmed by 4 bases and J by 4 bases, 4 bases remained unmatched. This CDR3 comprises 14 residues. CDR3 nucleotides: TGTGCCAGCAGTGTACAGGGGGCCCTCTATGGCTACACCTTC. Protein: CASSVQGALYGYTF.

There are a few counts of this clone. This chain connects TRBV5-6 to TRBJ2-7, with D uncertain. From germline, CDR1 is SGHDT and CDR2 YYEEEE. The CDR3 consists of 13 residues. The germline V and J ends were trimmed by 0 bases and 3 bases, with 7 bases remaining between them. CDR3 loop: CASSLERGYEQYF. The CDR3 DNA sequence: TGTGCCAGCAGCTTGGAGCGCGGCTACGAGCAGTACTTC.

This clone showed up just a few times. This chain connects TRBV6-5 to TRBJ2-3; TRBD1 aligns across 10 bases. The CDR3 runs 16 residues. CDR1 and CDR2 (germline): MNHEY, SVGAGI. Trimming took 4 bases from V and 2 from J; bases not matched to a gene: 6. The CDR3: CASSSWTGGHTDTQYF. Here the CDR3 DNA reads TGTGCCAGCAGTTCTTGGACAGGGGGACACACAGATACGCAGTATTTT.

This chain uses TRBV19 with TRBJ2-2, with 8 positions matching TRBD2. This CDR3 has 16 residues. V gave up 3 bases and J gave up 6 bases; unmatched junction bases: 9. Per the germline V gene, CDR1 is LNHDA and CDR2 is SQIVND (reference sequence). The CDR3 DNA is TGTGCCAGTAGTATTGGGACTAGAATCAACGCCGGGGAGCTGTTTTTT. It is translated as CASSIGTRINAGELFF.

V usage is TRBV7-9 and J usage is TRBJ1-5; D gene unclear. Trimming stripped 5 bases from V and 7 bases from J, with 9 bases between. The CDR3 runs to 12 residues. Germline loops: CDR1 SEHNR, CDR2 FQNEAQ (reference sequence). CDR3 nucleotides: TGTGCCAGCAGCCGCAACGAACAGCCCCAGCATTTT. This codes for CASSRNEQPQHF.